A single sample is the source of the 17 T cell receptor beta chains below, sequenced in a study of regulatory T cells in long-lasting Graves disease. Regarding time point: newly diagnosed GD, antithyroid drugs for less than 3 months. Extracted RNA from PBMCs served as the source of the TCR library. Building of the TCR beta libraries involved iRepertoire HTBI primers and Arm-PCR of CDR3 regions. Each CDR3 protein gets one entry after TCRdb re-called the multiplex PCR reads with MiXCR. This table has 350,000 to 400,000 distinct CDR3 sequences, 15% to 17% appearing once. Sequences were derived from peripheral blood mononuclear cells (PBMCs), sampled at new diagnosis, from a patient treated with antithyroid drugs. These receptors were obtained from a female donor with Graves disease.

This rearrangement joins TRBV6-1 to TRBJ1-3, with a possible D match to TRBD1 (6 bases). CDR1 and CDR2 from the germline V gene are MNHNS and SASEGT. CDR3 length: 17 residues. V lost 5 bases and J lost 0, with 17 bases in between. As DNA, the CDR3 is TGTGCCAGCAGTCAACAGGGCCTCTACCTCTCTGGAAACACCATATATTTT. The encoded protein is CASSQQGLYLSGNTIYF.

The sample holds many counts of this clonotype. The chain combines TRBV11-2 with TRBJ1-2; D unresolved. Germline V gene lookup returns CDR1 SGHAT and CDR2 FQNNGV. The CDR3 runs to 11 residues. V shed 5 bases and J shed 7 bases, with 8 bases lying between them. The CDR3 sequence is CASSHYGGYTF. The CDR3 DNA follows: TGTGCCAGCAGCCACTACGGTGGCTACACCTTC.

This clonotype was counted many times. CDR3 nucleotide sequence: TGTGCCAGCAGCGTCGCCATGAGCGGGACAGGGTATGGCTACACCTTC. Its protein product is CASSVAMSGTGYGYTF. The V call is TRBV9, the J call TRBJ1-2, with TRBD1 matching over 9 bases. V shed 2 bases, J shed 5 bases, and the junction held 10 bases outside the gene matches. The CDR3 is 16 residues long. CDR1 and CDR2 from the germline V gene are SGDLS and YYNGEE.

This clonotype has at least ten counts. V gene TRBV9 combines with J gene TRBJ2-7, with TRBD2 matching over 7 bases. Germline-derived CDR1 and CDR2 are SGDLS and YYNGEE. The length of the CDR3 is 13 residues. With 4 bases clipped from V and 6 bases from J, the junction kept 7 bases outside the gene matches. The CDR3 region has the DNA TGTGCCAGCAGCCCCCCGGGGGAGGGCGAGCAGTACTTC. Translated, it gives CASSPPGEGEQYF.

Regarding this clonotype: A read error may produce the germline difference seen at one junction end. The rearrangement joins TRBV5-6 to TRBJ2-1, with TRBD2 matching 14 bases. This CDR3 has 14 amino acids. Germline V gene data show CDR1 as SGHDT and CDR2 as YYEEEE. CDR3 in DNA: TGTGCCAACAGCTTGGGACTAGCGGGAGTAGAGCAGTTCTTC. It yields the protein CANSLGLAGVEQFF.

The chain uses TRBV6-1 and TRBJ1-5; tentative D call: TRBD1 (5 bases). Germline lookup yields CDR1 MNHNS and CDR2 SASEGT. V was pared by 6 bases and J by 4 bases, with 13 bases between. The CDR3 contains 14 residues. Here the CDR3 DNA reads TGTGCCAGCAGGAGGTGGGGGGGGAATCAGCCCCAGCATTTT. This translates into CASRRWGGNQPQHF.

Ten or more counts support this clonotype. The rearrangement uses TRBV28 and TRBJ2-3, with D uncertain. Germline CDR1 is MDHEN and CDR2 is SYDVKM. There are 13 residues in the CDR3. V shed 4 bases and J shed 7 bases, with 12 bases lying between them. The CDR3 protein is CASSSRHLNTQYF. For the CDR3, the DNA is TGTGCCAGCAGTTCTCGACATTTGAATACGCAGTATTTT.

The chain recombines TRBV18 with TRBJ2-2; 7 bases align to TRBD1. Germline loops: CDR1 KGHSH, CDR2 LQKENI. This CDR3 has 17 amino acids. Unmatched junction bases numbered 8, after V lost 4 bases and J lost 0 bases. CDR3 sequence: CASSLYRDSTNTGELFF. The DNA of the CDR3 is TGTGCCAGCTCACTCTATAGGGACAGTACGAACACCGGGGAGCTGTTTTTT.

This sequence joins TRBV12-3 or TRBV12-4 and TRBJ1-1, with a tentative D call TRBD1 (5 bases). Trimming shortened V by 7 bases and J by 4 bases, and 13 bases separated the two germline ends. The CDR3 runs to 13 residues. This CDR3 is CASTWGGTTEAFF. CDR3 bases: TGTGCCAGCACCTGGGGGGGTACCACTGAAGCTTTCTTT.

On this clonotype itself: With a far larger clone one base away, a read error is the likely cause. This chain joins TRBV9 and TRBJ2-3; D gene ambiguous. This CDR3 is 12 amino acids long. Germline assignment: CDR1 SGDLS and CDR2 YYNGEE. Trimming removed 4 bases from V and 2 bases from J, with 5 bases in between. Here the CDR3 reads CASSPHTDTQYF. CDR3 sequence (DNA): TGTGCCAGCAGCCCCCACACAGATACGCAGTATTTT.

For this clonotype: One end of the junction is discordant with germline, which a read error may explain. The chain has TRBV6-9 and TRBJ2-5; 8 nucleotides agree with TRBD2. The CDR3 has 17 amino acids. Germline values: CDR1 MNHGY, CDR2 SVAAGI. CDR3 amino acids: CASSEWPAGDDGVTQYF. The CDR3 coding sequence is TGCGCCAGCAGTGAGTGGCCAGCGGGAGATGATGGGGTGACCCAGTACTTC.

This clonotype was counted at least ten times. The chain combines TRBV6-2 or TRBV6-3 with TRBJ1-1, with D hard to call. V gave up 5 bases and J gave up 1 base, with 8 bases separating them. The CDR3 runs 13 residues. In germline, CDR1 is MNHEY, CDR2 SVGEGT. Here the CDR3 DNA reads TGTGCCAGCAGTCCAACACCGAACACTGAAGCTTTCTTT. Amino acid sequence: CASSPTPNTEAFF.

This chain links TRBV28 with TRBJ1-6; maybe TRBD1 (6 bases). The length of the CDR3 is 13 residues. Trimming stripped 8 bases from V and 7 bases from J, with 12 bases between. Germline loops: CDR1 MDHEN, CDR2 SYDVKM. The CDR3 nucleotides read TGTGCCAGCCGGGGGCCTTGGAATTCACCCCTCCACTTT. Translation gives CASRGPWNSPLHF.

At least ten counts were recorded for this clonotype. The CDR3 nucleotides read TGTGCCTCCCACCCCAGTGCAGGAAACTATGGCTACACCTTC. Translating gives CASHPSAGNYGYTF. The chain couples TRBV11-2 to TRBJ1-2; D unresolved. V was pared by 11 bases and J by 2 bases, with 18 bases between. Germline V gene sequence: CDR1 SGHAT, CDR2 FQNNGV. This CDR3 is built from 14 residues.

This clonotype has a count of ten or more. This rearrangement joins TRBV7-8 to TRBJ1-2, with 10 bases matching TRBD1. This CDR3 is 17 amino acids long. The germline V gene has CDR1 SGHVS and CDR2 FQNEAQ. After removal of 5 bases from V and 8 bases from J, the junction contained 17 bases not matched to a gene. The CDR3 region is CASSRQRDRGRRRGYTF. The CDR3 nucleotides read TGTGCCAGCAGCCGACAGCGCGACAGGGGGCGAAGAAGGGGCTACACCTTC.

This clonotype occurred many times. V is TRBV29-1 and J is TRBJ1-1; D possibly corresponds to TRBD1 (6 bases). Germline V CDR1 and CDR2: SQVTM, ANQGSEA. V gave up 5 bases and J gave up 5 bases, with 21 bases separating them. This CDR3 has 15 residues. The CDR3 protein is CSVQSAGGPSTEAFF. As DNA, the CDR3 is TGCAGCGTTCAGTCCGCGGGGGGGCCGAGTACTGAAGCTTTCTTT.

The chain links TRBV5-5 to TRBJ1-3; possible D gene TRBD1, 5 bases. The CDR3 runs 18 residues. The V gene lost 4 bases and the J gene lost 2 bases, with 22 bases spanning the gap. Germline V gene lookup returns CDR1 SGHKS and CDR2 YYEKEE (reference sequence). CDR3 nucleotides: TGTGCCAGCAGCCGACTGGGACGGCCTATGGGGACTGGAAACACCATATATTTT. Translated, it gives CASSRLGRPMGTGNTIYF.